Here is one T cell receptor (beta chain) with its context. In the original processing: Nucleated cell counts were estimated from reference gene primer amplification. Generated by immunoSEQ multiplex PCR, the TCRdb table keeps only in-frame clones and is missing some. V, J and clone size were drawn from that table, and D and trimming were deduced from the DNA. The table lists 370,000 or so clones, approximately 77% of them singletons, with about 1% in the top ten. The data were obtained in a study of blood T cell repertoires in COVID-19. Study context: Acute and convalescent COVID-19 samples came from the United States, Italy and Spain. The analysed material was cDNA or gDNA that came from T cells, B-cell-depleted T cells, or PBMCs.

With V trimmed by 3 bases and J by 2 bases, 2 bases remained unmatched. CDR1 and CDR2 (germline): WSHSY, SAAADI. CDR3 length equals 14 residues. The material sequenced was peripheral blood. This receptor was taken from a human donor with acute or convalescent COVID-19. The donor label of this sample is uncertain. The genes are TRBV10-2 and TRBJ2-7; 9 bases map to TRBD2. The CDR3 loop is CASSDLAGPYEQYF. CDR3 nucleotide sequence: TGCGCCAGCAGTGACCTAGCGGGACCCTACGAGCAGTACTTC.